Below, 2 T cell receptor beta chains from the same sample are listed, as sequenced in a study of vaccination and CD4 T cells after COVID-19. This sample's treatment: approximately 9-day PBMC culture with coronavirus spike peptide pools or control peptides (ViraFEST assay). Oncomine TCR Beta short-read sequencing was applied to DNA from cultured CD4+ T cells. Via MiXCR, TCRdb re-called the PCR reads, giving one row per CDR3 protein. Of under 20,000 distinct CDR3 sequences in the sample, about half were seen once. Their antigen targets remain unknown. Material: cultured CD4+ T cells from blood. These receptors were obtained from a human donor with COVID-19.

This clonotype was counted a single time. The gene calls are TRBV28 and TRBJ2-3, with 8 nucleotides matching TRBD2. The V and J ends lost 5 bases and 3 bases, in that order; junction bases with no gene match: 7. Per germline, CDR1 MDHEN and CDR2 SYDVKM. This CDR3 has 15 residues. As DNA, the CDR3 is TGTGCCAGCAGTATAGGCGGGGGGCAAACAGATACGCAGTATTTT. It translates to CASSIGGGQTDTQYF.

This clonotype was observed a handful of times. The chain links TRBV7-9 to TRBJ1-2; TRBD1 matches 7 bases. Germline-derived CDR1 and CDR2 are SEHNR and FQNEAQ (reference sequence). The ends lost 1 base at V and 0 bases at J; junction bases unmatched: 5. The CDR3 length is 16 residues. The CDR3 loop reads CASSLGTGTANYGYTF. The CDR3 bases are TGTGCCAGCAGCTTAGGAACCGGGACAGCTAACTATGGCTACACCTTC. Based on the CDR3 plus reference TRBV7-9 and TRBJ1-2, the full variable domain is DTGVSQNPRHKITKRGQNVTFRCDPISEHNRLYWYRQTLGQGPEFLTYFQNEAQLEKSRLLSDRFSAERPKGSFSTLEIQRTEQGDSAMYLCASSLGTGTANYGYTFGSGTRLTVV.